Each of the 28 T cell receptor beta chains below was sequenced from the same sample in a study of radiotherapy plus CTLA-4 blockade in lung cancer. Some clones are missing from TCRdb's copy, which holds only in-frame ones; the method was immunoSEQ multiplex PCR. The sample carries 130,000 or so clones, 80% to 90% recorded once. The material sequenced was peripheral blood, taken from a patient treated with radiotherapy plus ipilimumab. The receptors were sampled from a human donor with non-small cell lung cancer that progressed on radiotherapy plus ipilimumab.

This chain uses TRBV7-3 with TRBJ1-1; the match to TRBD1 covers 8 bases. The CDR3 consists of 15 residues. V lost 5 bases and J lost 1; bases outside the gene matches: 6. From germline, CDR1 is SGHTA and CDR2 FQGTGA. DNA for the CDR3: TGTGCCAGCAGCATACAGGGGGGACCGAACACTGAAGCTTTCTTT. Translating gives CASSIQGGPNTEAFF.

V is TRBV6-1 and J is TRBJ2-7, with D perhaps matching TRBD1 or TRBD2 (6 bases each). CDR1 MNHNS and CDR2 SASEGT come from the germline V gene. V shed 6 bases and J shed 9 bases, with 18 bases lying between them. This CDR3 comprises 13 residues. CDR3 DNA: TGTGCCAGCAGCCAAGGGCCAGAGGGGGGGCAGTACTTC. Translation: CASSQGPEGGQYF.

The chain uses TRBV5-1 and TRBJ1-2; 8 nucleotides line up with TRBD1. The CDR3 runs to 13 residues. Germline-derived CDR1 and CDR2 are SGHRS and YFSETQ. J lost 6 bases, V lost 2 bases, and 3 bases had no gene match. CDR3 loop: CASSLGGQDGYTF. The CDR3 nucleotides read TGCGCCAGCAGCTTAGGGGGACAGGATGGCTACACCTTC.

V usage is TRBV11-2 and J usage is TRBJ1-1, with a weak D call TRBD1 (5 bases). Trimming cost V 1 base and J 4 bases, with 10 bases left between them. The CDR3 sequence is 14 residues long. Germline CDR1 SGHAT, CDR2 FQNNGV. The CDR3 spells CASSLVRGSTEAFF. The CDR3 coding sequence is TGTGCCAGCAGCTTAGTTAGGGGTTCCACTGAAGCTTTCTTT.

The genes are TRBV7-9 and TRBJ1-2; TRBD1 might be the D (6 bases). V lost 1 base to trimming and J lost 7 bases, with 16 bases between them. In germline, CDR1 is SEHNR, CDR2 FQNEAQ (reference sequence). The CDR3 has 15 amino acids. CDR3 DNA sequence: TGTGCCAGCAGCTTAGGGATACAGGGCTTCTCTGGCTACACCTTC. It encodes CASSLGIQGFSGYTF. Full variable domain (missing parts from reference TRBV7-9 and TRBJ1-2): DTGVSQNPRHKITKRGQNVTFRCDPISEHNRLYWYRQTLGQGPEFLTYFQNEAQLEKSRLLSDRFSAERPKGSFSTLEIQRTEQGDSAMYLCASSLGIQGFSGYTFGSGTRLTVV.

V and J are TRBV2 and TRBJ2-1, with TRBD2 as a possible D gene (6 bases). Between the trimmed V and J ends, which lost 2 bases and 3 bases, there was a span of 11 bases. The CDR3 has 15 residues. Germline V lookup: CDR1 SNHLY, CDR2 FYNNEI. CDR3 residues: CASSERAGSYNEQFF. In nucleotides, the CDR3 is TGTGCCAGCAGTGAAAGGGCGGGGAGCTACAATGAGCAGTTCTTC.

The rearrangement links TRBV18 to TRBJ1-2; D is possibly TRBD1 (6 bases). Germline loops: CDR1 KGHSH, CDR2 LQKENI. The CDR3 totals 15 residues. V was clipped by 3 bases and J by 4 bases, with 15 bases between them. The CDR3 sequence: CASSPDGGPFYGYTF. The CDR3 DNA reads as TGTGCCAGCTCACCTGATGGGGGGCCTTTCTATGGCTACACCTTC.

CDR3 DNA: TGTGCCAGCAGTGAAAACACAGATACGCAGTATTTT. It translates to CASSENTDTQYF. The genes are TRBV2 and TRBJ2-3; D is uncertain. From germline, CDR1 is SNHLY and CDR2 FYNNEI. Trimming removed 2 bases at V and 2 bases at J, with 2 bases between. The CDR3 length is 12 residues.

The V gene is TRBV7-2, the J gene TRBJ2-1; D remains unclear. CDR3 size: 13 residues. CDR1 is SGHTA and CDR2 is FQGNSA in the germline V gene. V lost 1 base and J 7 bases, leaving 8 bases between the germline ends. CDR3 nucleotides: TGTGCCAGCAGCTTAGACCCTTTGAATGAGCAGTTCTTC. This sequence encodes CASSLDPLNEQFF.

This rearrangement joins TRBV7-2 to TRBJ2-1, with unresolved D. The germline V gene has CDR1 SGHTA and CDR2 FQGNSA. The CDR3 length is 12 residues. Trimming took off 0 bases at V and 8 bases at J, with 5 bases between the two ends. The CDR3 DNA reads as TGTGCCAGCAGCTTAGCGGGCTATGAGCAGTTCTTC. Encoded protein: CASSLAGYEQFF.

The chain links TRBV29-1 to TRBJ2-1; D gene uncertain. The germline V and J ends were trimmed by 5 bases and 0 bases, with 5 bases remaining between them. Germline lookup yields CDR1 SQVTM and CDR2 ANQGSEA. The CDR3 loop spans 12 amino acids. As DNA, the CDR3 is TGCAGCGTTCGTTCCTCCTACAATGAGCAGTTCTTC. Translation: CSVRSSYNEQFF.

For the CDR3, the DNA is TGTGCCAGCAGCTTTTCATATCAGCCCCAGCATTTT. Its protein is CASSFSYQPQHF. The chain couples TRBV7-9 to TRBJ1-5; D gene unclear. This CDR3 spans 12 amino acids. Germline V gene lookup returns CDR1 SEHNR and CDR2 FQNEAQ (reference sequence). The V gene lost 3 bases and the J gene lost 5 bases, with 5 bases spanning the gap.

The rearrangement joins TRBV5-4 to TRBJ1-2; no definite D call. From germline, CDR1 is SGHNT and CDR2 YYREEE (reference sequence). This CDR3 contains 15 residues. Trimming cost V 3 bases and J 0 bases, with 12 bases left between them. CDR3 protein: CASSSSQSANYGYTF. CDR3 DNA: TGTGCCAGCAGCTCCTCACAGTCAGCTAACTATGGCTACACCTTC.

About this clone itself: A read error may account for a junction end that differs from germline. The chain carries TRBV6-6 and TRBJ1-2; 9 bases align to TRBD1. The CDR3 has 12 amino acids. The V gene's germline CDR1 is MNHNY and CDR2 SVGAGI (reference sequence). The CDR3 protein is CVSSRDRAGYTF. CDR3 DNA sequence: TGTGTCAGCAGCAGGGACAGGGCTGGCTACACCTTC.

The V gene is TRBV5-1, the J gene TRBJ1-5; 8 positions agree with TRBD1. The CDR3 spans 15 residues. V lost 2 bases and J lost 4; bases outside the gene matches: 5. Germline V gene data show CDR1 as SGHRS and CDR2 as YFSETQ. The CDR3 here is CASSLTGGPNQPQHF. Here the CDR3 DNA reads TGCGCCAGCAGCTTAACAGGGGGACCAAATCAGCCCCAGCATTTT.

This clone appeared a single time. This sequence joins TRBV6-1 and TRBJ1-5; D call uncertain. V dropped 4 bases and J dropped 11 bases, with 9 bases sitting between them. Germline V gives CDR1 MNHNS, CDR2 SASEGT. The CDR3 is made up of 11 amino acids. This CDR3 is CASSGPTAQHF. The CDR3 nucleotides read TGTGCCAGCAGTGGGCCCACGGCCCAGCATTTT.

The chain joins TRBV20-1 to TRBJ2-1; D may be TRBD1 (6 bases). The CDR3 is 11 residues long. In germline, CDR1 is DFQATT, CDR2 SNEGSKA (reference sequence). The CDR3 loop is CRGAFNNEQFF. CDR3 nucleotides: TGCAGGGGGGCCTTTAACAATGAGCAGTTCTTC.

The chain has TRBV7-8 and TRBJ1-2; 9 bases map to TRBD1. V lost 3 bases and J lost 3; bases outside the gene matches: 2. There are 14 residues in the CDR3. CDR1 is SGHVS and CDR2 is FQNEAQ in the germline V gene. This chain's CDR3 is CASSFTGGDYGYTF. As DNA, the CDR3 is TGTGCCAGCAGCTTTACAGGGGGCGACTATGGCTACACCTTC.

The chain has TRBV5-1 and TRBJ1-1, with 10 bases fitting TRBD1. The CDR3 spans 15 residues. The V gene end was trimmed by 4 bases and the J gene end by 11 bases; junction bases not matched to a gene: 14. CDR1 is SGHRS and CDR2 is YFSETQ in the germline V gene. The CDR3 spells CASSSGTGDLRYAFF. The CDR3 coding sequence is TGCGCCAGCAGCAGCGGGACAGGGGATTTGAGGTATGCTTTCTTT. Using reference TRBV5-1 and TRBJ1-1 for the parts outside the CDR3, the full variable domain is KAGVTQTPRYLIKTRGQQVTLSCSPISGHRSVSWYQQTPGQGLQFLFEYFSETQRNKGNFPGRFSGRQFSNSRSEMNVSTLELGDSALYLCASSSGTGDLRYAFFGQGTRLTVV.

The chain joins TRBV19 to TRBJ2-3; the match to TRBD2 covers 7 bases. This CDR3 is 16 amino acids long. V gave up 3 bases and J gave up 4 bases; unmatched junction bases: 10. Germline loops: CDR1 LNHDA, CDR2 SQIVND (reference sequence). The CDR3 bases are TGTGCCAGTAGTATTGGTAGCGGGTTAAGTTCAGATACGCAGTATTTT. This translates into CASSIGSGLSSDTQYF. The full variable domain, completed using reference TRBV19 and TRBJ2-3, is DGGITQSPKYLFRKEGQNVTLSCEQNLNHDAMYWYRQDPGQGLRLIYYSQIVNDFQKGDIAEGYSVSREKKESFPLTVTSAQKNPTAFYLCASSIGSGLSSDTQYFGPGTRLTVL.

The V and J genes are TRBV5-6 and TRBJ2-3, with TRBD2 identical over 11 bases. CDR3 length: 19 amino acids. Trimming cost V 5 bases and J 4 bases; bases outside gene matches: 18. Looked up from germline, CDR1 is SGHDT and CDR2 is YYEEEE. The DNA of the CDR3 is TGTGCCAGCAGTTTTCCCCGATCTAGACTAGCGGGATTGCCAGATACGCAGTATTTT. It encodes CASSFPRSRLAGLPDTQYF.

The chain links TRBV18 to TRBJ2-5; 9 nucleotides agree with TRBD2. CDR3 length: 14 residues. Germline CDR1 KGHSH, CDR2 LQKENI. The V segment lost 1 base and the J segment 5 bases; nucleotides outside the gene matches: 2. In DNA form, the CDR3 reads TGTGCCAGCTCACCACTTGCGGGAGGGGAGACCCAGTACTTC. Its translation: CASSPLAGGETQYF.

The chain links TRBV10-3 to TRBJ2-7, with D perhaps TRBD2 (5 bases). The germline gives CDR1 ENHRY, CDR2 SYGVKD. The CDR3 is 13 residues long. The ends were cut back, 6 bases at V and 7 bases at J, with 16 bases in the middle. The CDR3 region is CAISGSGIREQYF. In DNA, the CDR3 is TGTGCCATCAGCGGATCGGGAATCCGGGAGCAGTACTTC.

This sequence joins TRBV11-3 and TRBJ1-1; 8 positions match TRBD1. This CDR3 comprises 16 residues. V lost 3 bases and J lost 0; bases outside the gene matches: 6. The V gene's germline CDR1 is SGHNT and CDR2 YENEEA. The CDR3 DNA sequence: TGTGCCAGCAGCTTCCCTCGGACAGGGATGAACACTGAAGCTTTCTTT. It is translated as CASSFPRTGMNTEAFF.

The CDR3 DNA follows: TGTGCCACCAGCAGAGATTCAGTGCCCTCTGGAAACACCATATATTTT. It encodes CATSRDSVPSGNTIYF. The genes are TRBV15 and TRBJ1-3; D call uncertain. Per germline, CDR1 LNHNV and CDR2 YYDKDF (reference sequence). V was shortened by 0 bases and J by 0 bases, with 9 bases between the two germline ends. The CDR3 sequence is 16 residues long. Full variable domain (remainder filled in from reference TRBV15 and TRBJ1-3): DAMVIQNPRYQVTQFGKPVTLSCSQTLNHNVMYWYQQKSSQAPKLLFHYYDKDFNNEADTPDNFQSRRPNTSFCFLDIRSPGLGDTAMYLCATSRDSVPSGNTIYFGEGSWLTVV.

CDR3: CATRQMGGSTDTQYF. Written as DNA, the CDR3 is TGTGCCACCAGGCAAATGGGGGGGAGCACAGATACGCAGTATTTT. The rearrangement joins TRBV15 to TRBJ2-3; 7 bases align to TRBD2. The CDR3 is made up of 15 amino acids. J lost 0 bases, V lost 6 bases, and 6 bases had no gene match. CDR1 and CDR2 (germline): LNHNV, YYDKDF (reference sequence).

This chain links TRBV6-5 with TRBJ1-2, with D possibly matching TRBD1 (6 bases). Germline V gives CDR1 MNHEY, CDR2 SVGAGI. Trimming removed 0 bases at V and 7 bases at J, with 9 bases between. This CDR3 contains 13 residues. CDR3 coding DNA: TGTGCCAGCAGTTACTCGGGACACCGTGGCTACACCTTC. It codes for CASSYSGHRGYTF.

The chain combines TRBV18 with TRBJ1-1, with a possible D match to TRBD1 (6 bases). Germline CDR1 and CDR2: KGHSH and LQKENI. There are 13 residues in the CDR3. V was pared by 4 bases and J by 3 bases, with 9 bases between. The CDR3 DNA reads TGTGCCAGCTCACGGGGGCTGGACACTGAAGCTTTCTTT. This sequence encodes CASSRGLDTEAFF. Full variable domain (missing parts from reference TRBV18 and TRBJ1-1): NAGVMQNPRHLVRRRGQEARLRCSPMKGHSHVYWYRQLPEEGLKFMVYLQKENIIDESGMPKERFSAEFPKEGPSILRIQQVVRGDSAAYFCASSRGLDTEAFFGQGTRLTVV.